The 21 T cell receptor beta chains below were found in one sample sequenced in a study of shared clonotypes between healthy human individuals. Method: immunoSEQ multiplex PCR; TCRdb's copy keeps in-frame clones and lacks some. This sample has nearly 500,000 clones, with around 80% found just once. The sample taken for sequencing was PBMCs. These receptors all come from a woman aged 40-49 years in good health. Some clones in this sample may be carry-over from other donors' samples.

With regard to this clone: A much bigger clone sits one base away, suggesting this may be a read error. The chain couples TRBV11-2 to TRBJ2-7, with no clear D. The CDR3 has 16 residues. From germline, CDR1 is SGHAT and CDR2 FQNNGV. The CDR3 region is CASSLDSSRIAYEQCF. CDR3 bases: TGTGCCAGCAGCTTAGATAGTAGCAGGATCGCCTACGAGCAGTGCTTC.

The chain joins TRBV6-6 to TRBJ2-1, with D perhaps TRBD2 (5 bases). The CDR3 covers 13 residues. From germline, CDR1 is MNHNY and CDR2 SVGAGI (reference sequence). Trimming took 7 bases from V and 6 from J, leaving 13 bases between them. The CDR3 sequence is CASIAPRGNEQFF. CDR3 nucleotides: TGTGCCAGCATCGCCCCTCGGGGCAATGAGCAGTTCTTC.

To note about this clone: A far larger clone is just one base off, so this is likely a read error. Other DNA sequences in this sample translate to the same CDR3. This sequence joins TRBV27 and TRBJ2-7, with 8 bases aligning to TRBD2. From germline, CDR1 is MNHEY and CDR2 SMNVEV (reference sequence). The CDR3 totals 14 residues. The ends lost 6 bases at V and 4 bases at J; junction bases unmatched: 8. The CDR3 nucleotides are TGTGCCAGCAGAGCGACTAGCGAGTATTACGAGCAGTACTTC. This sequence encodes CASRATSEYYEQYF.

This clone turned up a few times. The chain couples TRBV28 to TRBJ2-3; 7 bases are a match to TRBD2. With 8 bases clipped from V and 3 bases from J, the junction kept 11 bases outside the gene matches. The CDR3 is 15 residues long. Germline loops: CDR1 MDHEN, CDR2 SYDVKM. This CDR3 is CASRPGGWRTDTQYF. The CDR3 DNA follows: TGTGCCAGCCGACCCGGGGGGTGGAGGACAGATACGCAGTATTTT.

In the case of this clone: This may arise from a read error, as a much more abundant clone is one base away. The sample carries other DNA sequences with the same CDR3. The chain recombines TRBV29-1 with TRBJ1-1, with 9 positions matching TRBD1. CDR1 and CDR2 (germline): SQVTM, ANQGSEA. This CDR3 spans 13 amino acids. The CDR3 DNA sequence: TGCAGCGTGCCCGGGACAGGGAACACTGAAGCTTTCTTC. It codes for CSVPGTGNTEAFF.

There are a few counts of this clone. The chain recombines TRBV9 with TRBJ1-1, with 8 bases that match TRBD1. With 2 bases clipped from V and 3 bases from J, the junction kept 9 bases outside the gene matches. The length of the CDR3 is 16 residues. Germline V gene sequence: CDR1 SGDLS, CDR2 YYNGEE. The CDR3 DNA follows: TGTGCCAGCAGCGTGACAGGGGAGGTGTCGGACACTGAAGCTTTCTTT. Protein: CASSVTGEVSDTEAFF.

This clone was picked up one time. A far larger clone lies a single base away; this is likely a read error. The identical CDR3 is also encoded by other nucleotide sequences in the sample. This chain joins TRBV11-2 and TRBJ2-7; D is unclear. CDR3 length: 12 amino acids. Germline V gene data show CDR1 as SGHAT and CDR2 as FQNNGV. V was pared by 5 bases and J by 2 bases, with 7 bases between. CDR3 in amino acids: CASSRTPYEQYF. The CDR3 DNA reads TGTGCCAGCAGCCGTACCCCCTACGAGCAGTACTTC.

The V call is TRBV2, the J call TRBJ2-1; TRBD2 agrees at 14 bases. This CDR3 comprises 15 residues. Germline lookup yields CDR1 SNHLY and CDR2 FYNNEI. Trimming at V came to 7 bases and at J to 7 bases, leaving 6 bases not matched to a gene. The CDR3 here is CASTWGTSGSNEQFF. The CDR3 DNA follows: TGTGCCAGCACCTGGGGGACTAGCGGGAGTAATGAGCAGTTCTTC.

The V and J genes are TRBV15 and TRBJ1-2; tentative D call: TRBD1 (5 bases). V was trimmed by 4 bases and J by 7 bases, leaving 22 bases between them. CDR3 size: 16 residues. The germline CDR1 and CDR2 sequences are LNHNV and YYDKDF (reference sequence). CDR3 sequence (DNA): TGTGCCACCAGCACACGACGGGGGAGTATGGTTCGTGGCTACACCTTC. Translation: CATSTRRGSMVRGYTF. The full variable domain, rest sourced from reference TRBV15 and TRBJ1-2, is DAMVIQNPRYQVTQFGKPVTLSCSQTLNHNVMYWYQQKSSQAPKLLFHYYDKDFNNEADTPDNFQSRRPNTSFCFLDIRSPGLGDTAMYLCATSTRRGSMVRGYTFGSGTRLTVV.

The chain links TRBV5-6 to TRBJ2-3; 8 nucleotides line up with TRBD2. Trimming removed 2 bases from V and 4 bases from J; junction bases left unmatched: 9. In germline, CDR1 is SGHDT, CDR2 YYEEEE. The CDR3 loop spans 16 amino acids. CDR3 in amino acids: CASSFRAGAGSDTQYF. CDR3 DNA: TGTGCCAGCAGCTTTCGAGCGGGAGCTGGGTCAGATACGCAGTATTTT.

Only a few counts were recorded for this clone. CDR3 DNA: TGTGCCAGTAGGTCTAAGGGGAACACTGAAGCTTTCTTT. Translated, it gives CASRSKGNTEAFF. The genes are TRBV19 and TRBJ1-1; D remains ambiguous. In germline, CDR1 is LNHDA, CDR2 SQIVND (reference sequence). V lost 6 bases, J lost 1 base, and 9 bases lay in between. This CDR3 region has 13 residues.

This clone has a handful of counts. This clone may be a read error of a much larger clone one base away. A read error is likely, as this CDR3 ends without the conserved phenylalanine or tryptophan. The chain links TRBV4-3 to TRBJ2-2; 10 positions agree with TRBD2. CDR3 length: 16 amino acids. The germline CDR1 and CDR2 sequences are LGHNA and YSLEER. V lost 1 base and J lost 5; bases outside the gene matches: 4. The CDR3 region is CASSQVSGRGTGELFS. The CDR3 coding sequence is TGCGCCAGCAGCCAAGTCAGCGGGAGGGGAACCGGGGAGCTGTTTTCT.

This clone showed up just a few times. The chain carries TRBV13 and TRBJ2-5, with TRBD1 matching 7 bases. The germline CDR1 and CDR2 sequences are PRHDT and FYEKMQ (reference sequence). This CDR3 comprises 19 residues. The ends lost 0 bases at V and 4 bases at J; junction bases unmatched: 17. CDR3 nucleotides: TGTGCCAGCAGCTTAGGCCGAGGGGGCAAGGGGGCAAGTTTAGAGACCCAGTACTTC. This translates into CASSLGRGGKGASLETQYF.

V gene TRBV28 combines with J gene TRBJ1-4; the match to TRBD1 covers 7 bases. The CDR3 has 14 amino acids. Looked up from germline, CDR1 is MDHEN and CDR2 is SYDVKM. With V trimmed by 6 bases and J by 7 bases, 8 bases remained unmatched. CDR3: CASSPQGEGEKLFF. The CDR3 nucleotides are TGTGCCAGCAGCCCTCAGGGGGAAGGTGAAAAACTGTTTTTT.

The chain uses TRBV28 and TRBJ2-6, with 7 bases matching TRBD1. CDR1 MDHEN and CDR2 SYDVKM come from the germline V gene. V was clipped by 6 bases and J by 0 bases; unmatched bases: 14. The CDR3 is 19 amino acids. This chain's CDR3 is CASSSTGVLLSSGANVLTF. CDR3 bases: TGTGCCAGCAGCAGTACAGGGGTCCTACTAAGCTCTGGGGCCAACGTCCTGACTTTC.

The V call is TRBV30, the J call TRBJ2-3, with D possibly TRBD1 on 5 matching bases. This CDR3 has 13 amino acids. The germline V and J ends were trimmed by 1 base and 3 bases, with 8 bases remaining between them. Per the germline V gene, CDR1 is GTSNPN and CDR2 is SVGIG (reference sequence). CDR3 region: CAWSGQGTDTQYF. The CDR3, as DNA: TGTGCCTGGAGTGGGCAGGGAACAGATACGCAGTATTTT.

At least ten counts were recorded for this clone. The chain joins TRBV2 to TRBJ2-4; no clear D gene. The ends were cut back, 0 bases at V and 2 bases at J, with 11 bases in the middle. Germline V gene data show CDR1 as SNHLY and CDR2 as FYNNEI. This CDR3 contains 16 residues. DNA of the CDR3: TGTGCCAGCAGTGAAGCATTTGGTGGGTCCAAAAACATTCAGTACTTC. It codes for CASSEAFGGSKNIQYF.

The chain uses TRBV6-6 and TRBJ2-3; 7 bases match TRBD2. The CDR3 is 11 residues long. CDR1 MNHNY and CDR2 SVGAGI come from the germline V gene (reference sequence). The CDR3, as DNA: TGTGCAGCAAGCGGGACGGGTACGCAGTATTTT. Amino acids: CAASGTGTQYF.

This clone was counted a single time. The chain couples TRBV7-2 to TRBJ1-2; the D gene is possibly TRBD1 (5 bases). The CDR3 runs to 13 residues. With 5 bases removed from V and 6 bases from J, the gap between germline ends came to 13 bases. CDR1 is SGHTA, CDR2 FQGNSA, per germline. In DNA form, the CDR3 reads TGTGCCAGCAGCCCTAGGGCCAGGGATGGCTACACCTTC. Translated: CASSPRARDGYTF.

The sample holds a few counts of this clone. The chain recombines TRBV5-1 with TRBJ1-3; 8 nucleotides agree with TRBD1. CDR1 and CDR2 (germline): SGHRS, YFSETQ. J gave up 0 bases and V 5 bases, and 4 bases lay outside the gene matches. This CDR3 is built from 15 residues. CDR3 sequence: CASRSGTGSGNTIYF. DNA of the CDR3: TGCGCCAGCAGGTCCGGGACAGGCTCTGGAAACACCATATATTTT.

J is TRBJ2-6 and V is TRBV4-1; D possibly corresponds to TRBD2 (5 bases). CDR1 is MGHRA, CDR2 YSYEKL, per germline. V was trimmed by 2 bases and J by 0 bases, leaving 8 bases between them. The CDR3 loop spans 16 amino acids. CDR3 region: CASSQWTSSGANVLTF. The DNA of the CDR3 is TGCGCCAGCAGCCAATGGACTTCCTCTGGGGCCAACGTCCTGACTTTC.